This TCR beta chain was recorded in a study of siplizumab effects on memory and regulatory T cells. Germline loops: CDR1 SGHTA, CDR2 FQGTGA. The length of the CDR3 is 15 residues. Trimming at V came to 2 bases and at J to 1 base, leaving 3 bases not matched to a gene. The study, taken as a whole, reports: In unstimulated cells, naive T cells appeared more diverse than memory T cells and seemed major alloresponse contributors. Controls had around 27% Treg-derived mappable alloreactive CD4+ clones on average, versus around 64% with siplizumab.

Method: immunoSEQ multiplex PCR; TCRdb's copy keeps in-frame clones and lacks some. Of around 100,000 clones in the sample, approximately 94% are singletons; the top ten hold 1% to 1.5%. With regard to this clone: What it binds is unknown.

The chain employs TRBV7-3 and TRBJ2-5, with 8 bases lining up with TRBD1. This clonotype was sampled from a human donor in good health. The sequencing input was non-Treg CD4+ T cells sorted from blood. CDR3 sequence (DNA): TGTGCCAGCAGCTTAGGAACAGGGGGCCAAGAGACCCAGTACTTC. The encoded protein is CASSLGTGGQETQYF.